This passage covers 32 T cell receptor beta chains from one sample sequenced in a study of shared clonotypes between healthy human individuals. TCRdb's table, derived via immunoSEQ multiplex PCR, lists solely in-frame clones and lacks some. The sample records approximately 2,000,000 clones, 85% to 95% being singletons. The sample taken for sequencing was naive CD4+ T cells from PBMCs. As to subset: CD45RA+ positively selected. All receptors derive from a young man in good health. Some clones in this sample may be carry-over from other donors' samples.

CDR3 residues: CASSVVPWNEQFF. The CDR3 DNA sequence: TGTGCCAGCAGCGTAGTTCCGTGGAATGAGCAGTTCTTC. The chain links TRBV9 to TRBJ2-1; no clear D gene. The CDR3 totals 13 residues. The germline V gene has CDR1 SGDLS and CDR2 YYNGEE. The V and J ends lost 0 bases and 7 bases respectively, with 8 bases between them.

The rearrangement links TRBV18 to TRBJ1-3, with D hard to call. Trimming took 7 bases from V and 3 from J, leaving 7 bases between them. There are 12 residues in the CDR3. Germline loops: CDR1 KGHSH, CDR2 LQKENI. The CDR3 sequence is CASFEVGNTIYF. The DNA for the CDR3 is TGTGCCAGCTTCGAAGTTGGAAACACCATATATTTT.

V and J are TRBV7-9 and TRBJ1-2; no reliable D call. V was trimmed by 1 base and J by 0 bases, leaving 15 bases between them. Germline CDR1 SEHNR, CDR2 FQNEAQ (reference sequence). The CDR3 is 17 amino acids. DNA of the CDR3: TGTGCCAGCAGCTTAGATGGCGGGCCCGGAACTAACTATGGCTACACCTTC. This encodes CASSLDGGPGTNYGYTF.

V is TRBV28 and J is TRBJ2-7; 10 bases line up with TRBD2. The CDR3 is 14 amino acids. CDR1 MDHEN and CDR2 SYDVKM come from the germline V gene. The V segment lost 6 bases and the J segment 3 bases; nucleotides outside the gene matches: 5. CDR3 amino acids: CASRQREGLYEQYF. DNA for the CDR3: TGTGCCAGCAGACAGCGGGAGGGCCTCTACGAGCAGTACTTC.

The rearrangement links TRBV6-4 to TRBJ1-1, with TRBD1 matching 9 bases. CDR1 MRHNA and CDR2 SNTAGT come from the germline V gene. CDR3 length: 15 amino acids. Trimming removed 0 bases from V and 5 bases from J; junction bases left unmatched: 4. CDR3 nucleotide sequence: TGTGCCAGCAGTGACTCTGGACAGGGGTGGACTGAAGCTTTCTTT. This sequence encodes CASSDSGQGWTEAFF.

The rearrangement joins TRBV5-4 to TRBJ2-2; TRBD1 might be the D (5 bases). Germline CDR1 reads SGHNT; CDR2 reads YYREEE (reference sequence). The CDR3 loop spans 14 amino acids. Trimming cost V 4 bases and J 1 base, with 8 bases left between them. CDR3 protein: CASSLQGNTGELFF. Here the CDR3 DNA reads TGTGCCAGCAGCCTGCAGGGGAACACCGGGGAGCTGTTTTTT. Supplemented by reference TRBV5-4 and TRBJ2-2, the full variable domain reads ETGVTQSPTHLIKTRGQQVTLRCSSQSGHNTVSWYQQALGQGPQFIFQYYREEENGRGNFPPRFSGLQFPNYSSELNVNALELDDSALYLCASSLQGNTGELFFGEGSRLTVL.

J is TRBJ1-2 and V is TRBV5-6, with 7 bases fitting TRBD1. J lost 4 bases, V lost 4 bases, and 7 bases had no gene match. The CDR3 runs 14 residues. CDR1 and CDR2 (germline): SGHDT, YYEEEE. DNA for the CDR3: TGTGCCAGCAGCCTACGACAGGGCCTCTATGGCTACACCTTC. This encodes CASSLRQGLYGYTF.

V and J are TRBV18 and TRBJ2-2; 13 bases are a match to TRBD2. Trimming cost V 5 bases and J 2 bases; bases outside gene matches: 8. Germline assignment: CDR1 KGHSH and CDR2 LQKENI. This CDR3 is built from 18 residues. As DNA, the CDR3 is TGTGCCAGCTCAGCAGGACTAGCGGGAGTCCCAAACACCGGGGAGCTGTTTTTT. Translation: CASSAGLAGVPNTGELFF.

The chain employs TRBV11-2 and TRBJ2-2, with D possibly matching TRBD1 (5 bases). This CDR3 contains 15 residues. V lost 1 base and J lost 0, with 6 bases in between. Germline V lookup: CDR1 SGHAT, CDR2 FQNNGV. Here the CDR3 reads CASSLGQTNTGELFF. CDR3 DNA sequence: TGTGCCAGCAGCTTAGGACAGACGAACACCGGGGAGCTGTTTTTT. Using reference TRBV11-2 and TRBJ2-2 for the parts outside the CDR3, the full variable domain is EAGVAQSPRYKIIEKRQSVAFWCNPISGHATLYWYQQILGQGPKLLIQFQNNGVVDDSQLPKDRFSAERLKGVDSTLKIQPAKLEDSAVYLCASSLGQTNTGELFFGEGSRLTVL.

The chain carries TRBV4-2 and TRBJ1-5, with D possibly TRBD1 on 6 matching bases. Germline-derived CDR1 and CDR2 are LGHNA and YNFKEQ. The CDR3 has 16 amino acids. Trimming removed 2 bases from V and 2 bases from J, with 13 bases in between. CDR3 nucleotide sequence: TGTGCCAGCAGCCAAATCGTCGGGGGCCGCAATCAGCCCCAGCATTTT. It yields the protein CASSQIVGGRNQPQHF.

This chain links TRBV19 with TRBJ1-2, with a weak D call TRBD1 (6 bases). Trimming left V 4 bases short and J 3 bases short, with 18 bases between. The V gene's germline CDR1 is LNHDA and CDR2 SQIVND (reference sequence). The CDR3 extends over 16 amino acids. The CDR3, as DNA: TGTGCCAGTAGTACCACAGGGAGAGGGGCAGACTATGGCTACACCTTC. Protein: CASSTTGRGADYGYTF. The complete variable domain, with remaining parts taken from reference TRBV19 and TRBJ1-2, reads DGGITQSPKYLFRKEGQNVTLSCEQNLNHDAMYWYRQDPGQGLRLIYYSQIVNDFQKGDIAEGYSVSREKKESFPLTVTSAQKNPTAFYLCASSTTGRGADYGYTFGSGTRLTVV.

Remarks on this clone: With a much larger clone just one base away, this may be a read error. Other nucleotide sequences in the sample specify the same CDR3. The chain couples TRBV5-1 to TRBJ2-5; D is ambiguous. This CDR3 comprises 12 residues. Per germline, CDR1 SGHRS and CDR2 YFSETQ. Trimming left V 0 bases short and J 5 bases short, with 5 bases between. CDR3 nucleotides: TGCGCCAGCAGCTTGGCCGAGGAGACCCAGTACTTC. It encodes CASSLAEETQYF.

This chain connects TRBV7-6 to TRBJ2-1; D is undetermined. V lost 5 bases to trimming and J lost 1 base, with 15 bases between them. The CDR3 is made up of 16 amino acids. Germline CDR1 reads SGHVS; CDR2 reads FNYEAQ. CDR3 region: CASSPAIGDSYNEQFF. The CDR3, as DNA: TGTGCCAGCAGCCCGGCTATTGGAGATTCCTACAATGAGCAGTTCTTC.

This clone occurred a few times. This chain links TRBV9 with TRBJ1-1; D may be TRBD1 (5 bases). This CDR3 comprises 16 residues. Trimming cost V 4 bases and J 1 base, with 17 bases left between them. CDR1 SGDLS and CDR2 YYNGEE come from the germline V gene. The chain's CDR3 is CASSPDRTTANTEAFF. The DNA for the CDR3 is TGTGCCAGCAGCCCAGATCGAACGACAGCGAACACTGAAGCTTTCTTT.

The table lists this clone with a count of one. The rearrangement uses TRBV2 and TRBJ2-7, with D possibly TRBD1 on 5 matching bases. This CDR3 has 16 amino acids. Germline V lookup: CDR1 SNHLY, CDR2 FYNNEI. With 5 bases removed from V and 0 bases from J, the gap between germline ends came to 17 bases. The CDR3 sequence is CASSRDRHESSYEQYF. DNA of the CDR3: TGTGCCAGCAGTAGAGACAGACACGAGAGCTCCTACGAGCAGTACTTC. The full variable domain, rest sourced from reference TRBV2 and TRBJ2-7, is EPEVTQTPSHQVTQMGQEVILRCVPISNHLYFYWYRQILGQKVEFLVSFYNNEISEKSEIFDDQFSVERPDGSNFTLKIRSTKLEDSAMYFCASSRDRHESSYEQYFGPGTRLTVT.

The rearrangement links TRBV6-6 to TRBJ1-2; weak D call: TRBD1 (6 bases). The CDR3 has 13 residues. The germline gives CDR1 MNHNY, CDR2 SVGAGI (reference sequence). With 6 bases removed from V and 8 bases from J, the gap between germline ends came to 16 bases. The CDR3, as DNA: TGTGCCAGCAGCGAGGGGGGAGGGGACGGCTACACCTTC. This codes for CASSEGGGDGYTF.

Concerning this clone: Other nucleotide sequences in the sample specify the same CDR3. V is TRBV7-2 and J is TRBJ2-7, with 9 bases lining up with TRBD2. V gave up 2 bases and J gave up 2 bases; unmatched junction bases: 4. The CDR3 runs 15 residues. Per the germline V gene, CDR1 is SGHTA and CDR2 is FQGNSA. The CDR3 bases are TGTGCCAGCAGCTTAACTGGCGGGAGGGCCTACGAGCAGTACTTC. It yields the protein CASSLTGGRAYEQYF.

The CDR3 loop is CASSPTGTSGMNTGELFF. As DNA, the CDR3 is TGTGCCAGCAGCCCCACCGGGACTAGCGGGATGAACACCGGGGAGCTGTTTTTT. V gene TRBV9 combines with J gene TRBJ2-2; 13 bases are shared with TRBD2. CDR1 and CDR2 (germline): SGDLS, YYNGEE. After removal of 4 bases from V and 1 base from J, the junction contained 7 bases not matched to a gene. The CDR3 spans 18 residues.

This chain joins TRBV28 and TRBJ1-4; D is possibly TRBD1 (5 bases). Germline V gene lookup returns CDR1 MDHEN and CDR2 SYDVKM. This CDR3 has 17 residues. V dropped 7 bases and J dropped 1 base, with 19 bases sitting between them. The CDR3 bases are TGTGCCAGCACCACTGGGGACTTTGCGGGAACTAATGAAAAACTGTTTTTT. It translates to CASTTGDFAGTNEKLFF.

In the case of this clone: One end of the junction varies from germline; a read error may be responsible. V usage is TRBV9 and J usage is TRBJ2-7; 8 bases fit TRBD2. The CDR3 totals 10 residues. Germline V gene data show CDR1 as SGDLS and CDR2 as YYNGEE. As DNA, the CDR3 is TGCAAGCGGGGGATTATGGAGCAGTACTTC. Its translation: CKRGIMEQYF.

Turning to this clone: Other DNA sequences within the sample encode an identical CDR3. V and J are TRBV5-6 and TRBJ2-5; either TRBD1 or TRBD2 may supply D (6 bases each). V lost 1 base and J 3 bases, leaving 7 bases between the germline ends. Germline V gene data show CDR1 as SGHDT and CDR2 as YYEEEE. The CDR3 contains 13 residues. The DNA of the CDR3 is TGTGCCAGCAGCTTGAGGGGGGAAGAGACCCAGTACTTC. The encoded protein is CASSLRGEETQYF.

This chain links TRBV7-9 with TRBJ2-7; D is uncertain. V lost 3 bases and J 7 bases, leaving 7 bases between the germline ends. Germline CDR1 SEHNR, CDR2 FQNEAQ (reference sequence). The CDR3 has 11 amino acids. CDR3 DNA sequence: TGTGCCAGCAGCTTGACATGGGAGCAGTACTTC. Amino acids: CASSLTWEQYF.

The chain links TRBV30 to TRBJ2-1; a weak D match, TRBD2 (6 bases). The CDR3 is 14 residues long. Germline V lookup: CDR1 GTSNPN, CDR2 SVGIG (reference sequence). Trimming left V 3 bases short and J 5 bases short, with 14 bases between. CDR3 nucleotides: TGTGCCTGGAGCGAGATCGGGACTCACAATGAGCAGTTCTTC. Amino acids: CAWSEIGTHNEQFF.

The chain employs TRBV25-1 and TRBJ1-1; D not resolved. The germline CDR1 and CDR2 sequences are MGHDK and SYGVNS. The CDR3 consists of 15 residues. V lost 2 bases and J lost 1, with 11 bases in between. CDR3 sequence reads: CASSEPRDGNTEAFF. CDR3 bases: TGTGCCAGCAGTGAACCCCGGGATGGGAACACTGAAGCTTTCTTT. The whole variable domain, filled in from reference TRBV25-1 and TRBJ1-1, reads EADIYQTPRYLVIGTGKKITLECSQTMGHDKMYWYQQDPGMELHLIHYSYGVNSTEKGDLSSESTVSRIRTEHFPLTLESARPSHTSQYLCASSEPRDGNTEAFFGQGTRLTVV.

This sequence joins TRBV2 and TRBJ1-5; a possible D gene is TRBD1 (5 bases). The CDR3 runs 14 residues. The germline V and J ends were trimmed by 3 bases and 3 bases, with 9 bases remaining between them. Germline V CDR1 and CDR2: SNHLY, FYNNEI. CDR3 nucleotides: TGTGCCAGCAGTGAGACAGTTTACAATCAGCCCCAGCATTTT. This encodes CASSETVYNQPQHF.

This chain joins TRBV7-2 and TRBJ2-1, with D hard to call. Trimming took 3 bases from V and 4 from J, leaving 19 bases between them. Germline V gene lookup returns CDR1 SGHTA and CDR2 FQGNSA. The CDR3 has 17 residues. CDR3 in amino acids: CASSFSSLRTIYNEQFF. Written as DNA, the CDR3 is TGTGCCAGCAGCTTCTCGAGTCTAAGAACCATTTACAATGAGCAGTTCTTC.

The CDR3 loop reads CASSSTSTLTEAFF. Written as DNA, the CDR3 is TGTGCCAGCAGCTCAACTTCCACCCTGACTGAAGCTTTCTTT. The V call is TRBV28, the J call TRBJ1-1; D is uncertain. There are 14 residues in the CDR3. Trimming shortened V by 6 bases and J by 5 bases, and 16 bases separated the two germline ends. Germline loops: CDR1 MDHEN, CDR2 SYDVKM. Variable domain in full (rest from reference TRBV28 and TRBJ1-1): DVKVTQSSRYLVKRTGEKVFLECVQDMDHENMFWYRQDPGLGLRLIYFSYDVKMKEKGDIPEGYSVSREKKERFSLILESASTNQTSMYLCASSSTSTLTEAFFGQGTRLTVV.

V usage is TRBV15 and J usage is TRBJ2-7, with D perhaps assigned TRBD1 or TRBD2 (8 bases each). The CDR3 is made up of 15 amino acids. Trimming left V 4 bases short and J 9 bases short, with 22 bases between. Germline V CDR1 and CDR2: LNHNV, YYDKDF (reference sequence). In DNA, the CDR3 is TGTGCCACCAGCAACCTTCAGGGGGCTGCGGGGGGGCAGTACTTC. Translated: CATSNLQGAAGGQYF.

The rearrangement links TRBV4-1 to TRBJ2-6; a possible D gene is TRBD2 (7 bases). Germline V gene sequence: CDR1 MGHRA, CDR2 YSYEKL. The ends were cut back, 2 bases at V and 0 bases at J, with 14 bases in the middle. The CDR3 consists of 18 residues. The CDR3 nucleotides read TGCGCCAGCAGCCAATTAAGCGGGACAAGCTCTGGGGCCAACGTCCTGACTTTC. It encodes CASSQLSGTSSGANVLTF.

The chain is built from TRBV5-1 and TRBJ2-3, with no clear D. V was trimmed by 3 bases and J by 0 bases, leaving 11 bases between them. The CDR3 contains 15 residues. CDR1 is SGHRS, CDR2 YFSETQ, per germline. CDR3: CASSSMTTSTDTQYF. CDR3 sequence (DNA): TGCGCCAGCAGCTCGATGACAACTAGCACAGATACGCAGTATTTT.

This chain joins TRBV28 and TRBJ2-7; D uncertain. Germline V gene data show CDR1 as MDHEN and CDR2 as SYDVKM. The CDR3 is made up of 14 amino acids. The V end was cut by 4 bases, the J end by 4 bases, with 14 bases between. Written as DNA, the CDR3 is TGTGCCAGCAGTTCCCATGAGTTTGTATACGAGCAGTACTTC. It codes for CASSSHEFVYEQYF.

Comment on this clone: The same CDR3 arises from other DNA sequences in this sample as well. The chain is built from TRBV5-4 and TRBJ1-1; D is perhaps TRBD1 (5 bases). Trimming removed 3 bases from V and 5 bases from J, with 11 bases in between. The CDR3 consists of 13 residues. CDR1 SGHNT and CDR2 YYREEE come from the germline V gene (reference sequence). This chain's CDR3 is CASSSTGGTEAFF. CDR3 DNA: TGTGCCAGCAGCTCGACGGGGGGTACTGAAGCTTTCTTT.